The 23 T cell receptor beta chains below all came from one sample that was sequenced in a study of blood T cell repertoires in COVID-19. Only in-frame clones appear in the TCRdb table, and some are missing; sequencing was by immunoSEQ multiplex PCR. In the table there are about 140,000 clones, roughly 80% of which are singletons. Sequencing used peripheral blood. These receptors were collected from an older woman with acute or convalescent COVID-19.

V is TRBV9 and J is TRBJ1-3; D is perhaps TRBD1 (6 bases). Looked up from germline, CDR1 is SGDLS and CDR2 is YYNGEE. Trimming removed 0 bases at V and 8 bases at J, with 15 bases between. The CDR3 consists of 15 residues. The CDR3 loop is CASSVGSRGSDTIYF. CDR3 nucleotide sequence: TGTGCCAGCAGCGTAGGGTCAAGGGGGTCCGACACCATATATTTT.

The chain uses TRBV3-1 (or the pseudogene TRBV3-2) and TRBJ2-5; 10 positions match TRBD2. Germline lookup yields CDR1 LGHDT and CDR2 YNNKEL (reference sequence). The V and J ends lost 4 bases and 4 bases, in that order; junction bases with no gene match: 6. The CDR3 runs 15 residues. The CDR3 is CASSPTSGRGETQYF. The DNA for the CDR3 is TGTGCCAGCAGCCCTACCAGCGGGAGGGGAGAGACCCAGTACTTC.

The chain carries TRBV28 and TRBJ1-4, with D possibly being TRBD1 (5 bases). The V gene's germline CDR1 is MDHEN and CDR2 SYDVKM. The germline V and J ends were trimmed by 3 bases and 4 bases, with 12 bases remaining between them. The CDR3 has 15 amino acids. The CDR3 DNA sequence: TGTGCCAGCAGTTTTAGGGGAAGGGGTAATGAAAAACTGTTTTTT. It specifies CASSFRGRGNEKLFF. Based on the CDR3 plus reference TRBV28 and TRBJ1-4, the full variable domain is DVKVTQSSRYLVKRTGEKVFLECVQDMDHENMFWYRQDPGLGLRLIYFSYDVKMKEKGDIPEGYSVSREKKERFSLILESASTNQTSMYLCASSFRGRGNEKLFFGSGTQLSVL.

This clone came up a few times. The chain combines TRBV19 with TRBJ1-1; D is unresolved. CDR1 LNHDA and CDR2 SQIVND come from the germline V gene (reference sequence). Trimming pared 0 bases from V and 0 bases from J, leaving 2 bases between. The CDR3 length is 13 residues. The CDR3 DNA follows: TGTGCCAGTAGTATAGACATGAACACTGAAGCTTTCTTT. It is translated as CASSIDMNTEAFF.

This clone was counted a few times. This chain connects TRBV23-1 to TRBJ1-6, with D possibly matching TRBD1 (6 bases). TRBV23-1 is given ORF status, its function remaining uncertain. The ends were cut back, 0 bases at V and 0 bases at J, with 15 bases in the middle. The CDR3 has 19 residues. The DNA for the CDR3 is TGCGCCAGCAGTCAATCGGGACACAGGATGAGCTCCTATAATTCACCCCTCCACTTT. Translating gives CASSQSGHRMSSYNSPLHF.

This clone came up a few times. The rearrangement links TRBV30 to TRBJ1-5; the D gene is possibly TRBD1 (5 bases). Trimming shortened V by 0 bases and J by 7 bases, and 16 bases separated the two germline ends. This CDR3 is built from 15 residues. Germline V gives CDR1 GTSNPN, CDR2 SVGIG (reference sequence). The CDR3 region is CAWSVEGAAIQPQHF. In nucleotides, the CDR3 is TGTGCCTGGAGTGTGGAAGGGGCGGCCATCCAGCCCCAGCATTTT.

This clone was seen a handful of times. This chain uses TRBV7-9 with TRBJ2-7, with D perhaps TRBD1 (5 bases). V was cut by 4 bases and J by 6 bases, with 13 bases left in between. Per the germline V gene, CDR1 is SEHNR and CDR2 is FQNEAQ (reference sequence). CDR3 size: 13 residues. CDR3 nucleotide sequence: TGTGCCAGCAGCTCAGGGTCAGGGATCGAGCAGTACTTC. As protein: CASSSGSGIEQYF.

This chain links TRBV30 with TRBJ1-2, with 7 bases lining up with TRBD1. This CDR3 is 15 amino acids long. Losses at the gene ends were 6 bases for V and 3 bases for J; bases not matched to a gene: 13. Looked up from germline, CDR1 is GTSNPN and CDR2 is SVGIG (reference sequence). Here the CDR3 DNA reads TGTGCCTGTCCGGGACAGTCTGGACAATACTATGGCTACACCTTC. This codes for CACPGQSGQYYGYTF.

V is TRBV24-1 and J is TRBJ1-1; TRBD1 matches 9 bases. The trim removed 2 bases at V and 1 base at J, leaving 4 bases unmatched. The CDR3 length is 16 residues. Germline CDR1 is KGHDR and CDR2 is SFDVKD. Written as DNA, the CDR3 is TGTGCCACCAGTGATTCGGGACAGGGACCGAACACTGAAGCTTTCTTT. Translating it yields CATSDSGQGPNTEAFF.

This clone was observed a few times. The V call is TRBV21-1, the J call TRBJ1-5; the D segment call TRBD1 is taken from the table without a DNA check. TRBV21-1 is a documented pseudogene. This CDR3 has 16 amino acids. The CDR3 DNA follows: TGTGCCAGCATACGAGAACGACAACCTAGCAATCAGCCCCAGCATTTT. Protein: CASIRERQPSNQPQHF.

This sequence joins TRBV28 and TRBJ2-7, with 7 bases that match TRBD2. This CDR3 spans 16 amino acids. Germline CDR1 and CDR2: MDHEN and SYDVKM. V shed 6 bases, J shed 3 bases, and the junction held 14 bases outside the gene matches. The CDR3 coding sequence is TGTGCCAGCAGCCCGCCGGGGGGTTCGGTCCGCTACGAGCAGTACTTC. This codes for CASSPPGGSVRYEQYF.

The chain employs TRBV3-1 (or the pseudogene TRBV3-2) and TRBJ1-2; D gene ambiguous. Trimming took off 1 base at V and 9 bases at J, with 6 bases between the two ends. The CDR3 runs to 11 residues. From germline, CDR1 is LGHDT and CDR2 YNNKEL (reference sequence). CDR3 nucleotide sequence: TGTGCCAGCAGCCAAGCTCAGAGCTACACCTTC. This gives the protein CASSQAQSYTF.

The genes are TRBV11-2 and TRBJ1-1, with a weak D call TRBD1 (5 bases). The CDR3 runs 13 residues. Germline-derived CDR1 and CDR2 are SGHAT and FQNNGV. V shed 1 base and J shed 6 bases, with 9 bases lying between them. The CDR3 reads CASSLGDYAEAFF. The CDR3 DNA sequence: TGTGCCAGCAGCTTAGGGGACTATGCTGAAGCTTTCTTT. The full variable domain, completed using reference TRBV11-2 and TRBJ1-1, is EAGVAQSPRYKIIEKRQSVAFWCNPISGHATLYWYQQILGQGPKLLIQFQNNGVVDDSQLPKDRFSAERLKGVDSTLKIQPAKLEDSAVYLCASSLGDYAEAFFGQGTRLTVV.

The CDR3 bases are TGTGCCAGCAGCCTCATCGCCTGGCGGGACCTCCCCCGAGAGCAGTACTTC. Translation gives CASSLIAWRDLPREQYF. The rearrangement joins TRBV5-5 to TRBJ2-7, with TRBD2 as a possible D gene (6 bases). CDR1 is SGHKS, CDR2 YYEKEE, per germline (reference sequence). V was pared by 4 bases and J by 7 bases, with 27 bases between. This CDR3 has 17 residues.

The genes are TRBV5-1 and TRBJ2-3; D may be TRBD2 (5 bases). This CDR3 contains 14 residues. The V end lost 1 base, the J end lost 6 bases, and 12 bases lay between the germline ends. CDR1 is SGHRS and CDR2 is YFSETQ in the germline V gene. The CDR3 nucleotides are TGCGCCAGCAGCTTGACAGTGAGGGCGGATACGCAGTATTTT. This codes for CASSLTVRADTQYF.

The chain combines TRBV12-3 or TRBV12-4 with TRBJ2-5; tentative D call: TRBD1 (6 bases). This CDR3 region has 13 residues. The V and J ends lost 7 bases and 5 bases respectively, with 14 bases between them. For the CDR3, the DNA is TGTGCCAGCAAGCGGACAGATACGGAGACCCAGTACTTC. It encodes CASKRTDTETQYF.

The chain uses TRBV6-6 and TRBJ1-5; no clear D gene. V was pared by 6 bases and J by 0 bases, with 9 bases between. The CDR3 extends over 14 amino acids. Looked up from germline, CDR1 is MNHNY and CDR2 is SVGAGI (reference sequence). The CDR3 sequence is CASSGVNSNQPQHF. DNA of the CDR3: TGTGCCAGCAGCGGAGTCAATAGCAATCAGCCCCAGCATTTT.

V and J are TRBV7-2 and TRBJ2-2, with TRBD2 as a possible D gene (5 bases). CDR1 is SGHTA, CDR2 FQGNSA, per germline. V was shortened by 9 bases and J by 5 bases, with 19 bases between the two germline ends. This CDR3 contains 15 residues. The CDR3 loop is CASQLVLSVTGELFF. In DNA form, the CDR3 reads TGTGCCAGTCAACTAGTTCTATCGGTTACCGGGGAGCTGTTTTTT.

The chain combines TRBV28 with TRBJ1-3; 7 bases are shared with TRBD1. The CDR3 extends over 15 amino acids. The ends lost 5 bases at V and 0 bases at J; junction bases unmatched: 4. The germline V gene has CDR1 MDHEN and CDR2 SYDVKM. The CDR3 protein is CASSTGQFSGNTIYF. CDR3 DNA: TGTGCCAGCAGTACGGGACAGTTCTCTGGAAACACCATATATTTT. The full variable domain, completed using reference TRBV28 and TRBJ1-3, is DVKVTQSSRYLVKRTGEKVFLECVQDMDHENMFWYRQDPGLGLRLIYFSYDVKMKEKGDIPEGYSVSREKKERFSLILESASTNQTSMYLCASSTGQFSGNTIYFGEGSWLTVV.

In DNA form, the CDR3 reads TGTGCCAGCAGCTTATTAGCGGGGGGGAGTGCAGATACGCAGTATTTT. Translating it yields CASSLLAGGSADTQYF. V and J are TRBV7-8 and TRBJ2-3; 11 nucleotides align to TRBD2. Germline CDR1 and CDR2: SGHVS and FQNEAQ. The CDR3 length is 16 residues. The junction had 5 bases not matched to a gene; V was cut back by 2 bases and J by 4 bases.

Regarding this clone: Relative to the germline gene, one junction end is altered; a read error may explain this. The V and J genes are TRBV7-7 and TRBJ2-1; 13 bases fit TRBD2. CDR3 size: 16 residues. From germline, CDR1 is SSHAT and CDR2 FNYEAQ (reference sequence). CDR3 DNA sequence: TGTGCTAGCAGCCCACAGACTAGCGGGAGGTTCATTGAGCAGTTCTTC. Its translation is CASSPQTSGRFIEQFF.

The chain recombines TRBV28 with TRBJ1-5; a possible D gene is TRBD1 (6 bases). The germline V gene encodes CDR1 MDHEN and CDR2 SYDVKM. The CDR3 sequence is 18 residues long. Trimming removed 6 bases from V and 4 bases from J, with 25 bases in between. For the CDR3, the DNA is TGTGCCAGCAGGCTTCCTCTTACTCAGGGGAATTTGAATCAGCCCCAGCATTTT. Its translation is CASRLPLTQGNLNQPQHF.

The gene calls are TRBV7-9 and TRBJ2-5, with 7 bases identical to TRBD2. J gave up 4 bases and V 1 base, and 3 bases lay outside the gene matches. The CDR3 length is 14 residues. CDR1 and CDR2 (germline): SEHNR, FQNEAQ (reference sequence). Written as DNA, the CDR3 is TGTGCCAGCAGCTTAGTCTCGGGAGGAGAGACCCAGTACTTC. Amino acids: CASSLVSGGETQYF.